The present TCR beta chain was sequenced within a study of OX40 agonist ivuxolimab in advanced cancers. Overall study: People in dose escalation had one of these cancers: hepatocellular carcinoma, melanoma, renal cell or head and neck cancer.

This CDR3 spans 14 amino acids. J lost 9 bases, V lost 1 base, and 6 bases had no gene match. Germline CDR1 and CDR2: SGHTA and FQGTGA. Findings and limits, study-wide: In general, CD8+ T cells held more expanded clones than CD4+ did, on average. Partial responders at 0.1-3.0 mg/kg showed near-lowest clonal expansion. Low levels of normalized T-cell clonal expansion also appeared in some nonresponders.

This table comes from immunoSEQ multiplex PCR, and its TCRdb copy is limited to in-frame clones, with some not included. The table lists around 80,000 clones, 80% to 90% of them singletons. A word on this clone: Its antigen remains unknown.

The sequencing used CD4+ or CD8+ T cells sorted from blood, collected in a trial of the OX40 agonist ivuxolimab. The source of this sequence is an adult with an advanced solid tumor such as melanoma, head and neck, liver or kidney cancer. The chain recombines TRBV7-3 with TRBJ2-1, with TRBD2 identical over 7 bases. The CDR3 coding sequence is TGTGCCAGCAGCTTAAGTCCTACGGGAGGTGAGCAGTTCTTC. It specifies CASSLSPTGGEQFF.